This T cell receptor (beta chain) originates from a study of CD8 T cells in ankylosing spondylitis. The CDR3 is 14 amino acids. Trimming took off 5 bases at V and 3 bases at J, with 11 bases between the two ends. From germline, CDR1 is SGHTA and CDR2 FQGNSA. TCRdb redid the calling of the 5' RACE reads with MiXCR, one entry per CDR3 protein. The sample has 200,000 or so distinct CDR3 sequences, over 10% seen once; the top ten hold approximately 10%. This clonotype was seen a handful of times. The sequence was obtained from a female donor with ankylosing spondylitis or in good health (not recorded which). The chain employs TRBV7-2 and TRBJ2-4, with D maybe TRBD2 (5 bases). Sequencing input: blood, either unsorted or a sorted T cell fraction (not recorded which). The CDR3 bases are TGTGCCAGCAGCACTGGTGGGAGCAAAAACATTCAGTACTTC. This encodes CASSTGGSKNIQYF.